Listed below are T cell receptor beta chains from one sample, sequenced in a study of CD8+ T cells in alopecia areata. Here immunoSEQ multiplex PCR was the method, and the copy in TCRdb shows in-frame clones only, minus some. The sample consists of about 120,000 clones, 53% of them appearing once. The sample here was CD4+ T cells sorted from blood, taken at week 4, from a patient treated with tofacitinib. The source of these receptors is a human donor with alopecia areata. Both conserved end residues are part of each CDR3. The order of the fields is V gene, D gene, clone size, J gene, CDR3 DNA, CDR3 protein. D genes are given only for firm matches. The size of a clone is reported for some rows only, either as once, few or many, or as a class for expanded clones.

TRBV20-1	-	-	TRBJ2-1	TGCAGTCCTAAACGGGGAAATGAGCAGTTCTTC	CSPKRGNEQFF
TRBV4-2	-	-	TRBJ2-7	TGTGCCAGCAGCCGACGCCGGGACCCTGGGTACGAGCAGTACTTC	CASSRRRDPGYEQYF
TRBV29-1	-	-	TRBJ2-3	TGCAGCGTTGCTACGAGGTCGGGTATCGACACAGATACGCAGTATTTT	CSVATRSGIDTDTQYF
TRBV5-1	-	-	TRBJ2-7	TGCGCCAGCAGCTTACAGGGCCACGAGCAGTACTTC	CASSLQGHEQYF
TRBV19	TRBD2	-	TRBJ2-1	TGTGCCAGTAGTGCAGGGACTAGCGGGAGGGCCCCCTACAATGAGCAGTTCTTC	CASSAGTSGRAPYNEQFF
TRBV6-1	TRBD2	-	TRBJ2-3	TGTGCCAGCAGTTCGACCCAGCGGGGGGCCCTGCAGTATTTT	CASSSTQRGALQYF
TRBV4-1	-	-	TRBJ2-7	TGCGCCAGCAGCCAAGAATCGAGATACGAGCAGTACTTC	CASSQESRYEQYF
TRBV30	TRBD2	-	TRBJ2-5	TGTGCCTGGAGTGTACATCCGGGGAGGGTCGAGACCCAGTACTTC	CAWSVHPGRVETQYF
TRBV29-1	-	-	TRBJ2-2	TGCAGCGTCAAGGGGTCCCAGGGTACCGGGGAGCTGTTTTTT	CSVKGSQGTGELFF
TRBV5-1	-	-	TRBJ2-3	TGCGCCAGCAGCTTCCCACAGGGTACAGATACGCAGTATTTT	CASSFPQGTDTQYF
TRBV4-1	-	-	TRBJ2-4	TGCGCCGGAGGGGGACCTGGCAAAAACATTCAGTACTTC	CAGGGPGKNIQYF
TRBV7-8	TRBD1	few	TRBJ1-4	TGTGCCAGCAGCTTAGCACAGGGGCGGGAAAAACTGTTTTTT	CASSLAQGREKLFF
TRBV6-1	-	few	TRBJ2-7	TGTGCCAGCAGTGAAATTAAGGACTACGAGCAGTACTTC	CASSEIKDYEQYF
TRBV5-1	TRBD1	-	TRBJ2-1	TGCGCCAGCAGCTTGGAGGGACAGGGAGGTTGGAATGAGCAGTTCTTC	CASSLEGQGGWNEQFF
TRBV29-1	TRBD2	-	TRBJ2-1	TGCAGCGTCCGACCGCCCAAGCGGGAGCTGTATTACAATGAGCAGTTCTTC	CSVRPPKRELYYNEQFF
TRBV4-1	-	-	TRBJ2-5	TGCGCCAGCAGCCAAGATACGCCCCGGGAGACCCAGTACTTC	CASSQDTPRETQYF
TRBV5-1	TRBD2	-	TRBJ2-1	TGCGCCAGCAGCCCACAACTAGCGGGGGGGCCCTCGGACAATGAGCAGTTCTTC	CASSPQLAGGPSDNEQFF
TRBV5-1	-	-	TRBJ2-7	TGCGCCAGCAGCCGCCAGGCCACAGCAAACTACGAGCAGTACTTC	CASSRQATANYEQYF
TRBV7-2	-	-	TRBJ2-3	TGTGCCAGCAGCTCAGCCGGGACTCTAAGCACAGATACGCAGTATTTT	CASSSAGTLSTDTQYF
TRBV30	TRBD1	few	TRBJ2-5	TGTGCCTGGAGTTACGGGACAGGACAAGAGACCCAGTACTTC	CAWSYGTGQETQYF
TRBV29-1	-	-	TRBJ2-5	TGCAGCGTTGAAGTGGACAGCGTCCAAGAGACCCAGTACTTC	CSVEVDSVQETQYF
TRBV11-2	-	-	TRBJ1-1	TGTGCCAGCAGTGGTAAAGGATGGTTGAACACTGAAGCTTTCTTT	CASSGKGWLNTEAFF
TRBV6-1	TRBD2	-	TRBJ2-7	TGTGCCAGCAGTGCCACAAAAGGGCGGGAGGGCCTATACGAGCAGTACTTC	CASSATKGREGLYEQYF
TRBV11-2	-	-	TRBJ2-3	TGTGCCAGCAGCTTAGCGGGAGCCGGAACAGATACGCAGTATTTT	CASSLAGAGTDTQYF
TRBV9	-	-	TRBJ1-2	TGTGCCAGCAGCGACCGAGCCTATGGCTACACCTTC	CASSDRAYGYTF
TRBV27	TRBD1	-	TRBJ2-5	TGTGCCAGCAGTTTCCGGGACAGGTGGAAGACCCAGTACTTC	CASSFRDRWKTQYF
TRBV19	TRBD1	-	TRBJ2-7	TGTGCCAGTAGCCTGGGCCGAGGGGGCGCGTCCTACGAGCAGTACTTC	CASSLGRGGASYEQYF
TRBV23-1	-	few	TRBJ2-5	TGCGCCAGCAGCCGGACGGACCAAGAGACCCAGTACTTC	CASSRTDQETQYF
TRBV10-3	-	few	TRBJ2-1	TGTGCCATCAGTGAAGGAGTAAACTCTGGCAATGAGCAGTTCTTC	CAISEGVNSGNEQFF
TRBV30	-	-	TRBJ2-2	TGTGCCTGGAGTACGGAGGGCGACACCGGGGAGCTGTTTTTT	CAWSTEGDTGELFF
TRBV9	-	-	TRBJ2-1	TGTGCCAGCAGCAAAGGTCGGGAGTTCCCCTACAATGAGCAGTTCTTC	CASSKGREFPYNEQFF
TRBV5-1	TRBD2	-	TRBJ2-1	TGCGCCAGCAGCTTATCTAGCGGGGGGGCCCACAATGAGCAGTTCTTC	CASSLSSGGAHNEQFF
TRBV9	TRBD2	-	TRBJ2-1	TGTGCCAGCAGCGTAGCTATGCTAGCGGGTAGCTCCTACAATGAGCAGTTCTTC	CASSVAMLAGSSYNEQFF
TRBV4-1	-	many	TRBJ1-1	TGCGCCAGCAGCCAACCACGGCTAGTTGCTATGAACACTGAAGCTTTCTTT	CASSQPRLVAMNTEAFF
TRBV29-1	-	few	TRBJ1-2	TGCAGCGTTGTAGGGGGGCATGACTATGGCTACACCTTC	CSVVGGHDYGYTF
TRBV18	TRBD1	-	TRBJ2-7	TGTGCCAGCTCACTGGGGACAGGGGAGCAGTACTTC	CASSLGTGEQYF
TRBV5-6	TRBD1	-	TRBJ2-3	TGTGCCAGCAGCTCTGCCGGGACAGGAGGGGATACGCAGTATTTT	CASSSAGTGGDTQYF
TRBV5-1	-	few	TRBJ2-1	TGCGCCAGCAGCTCCACAGGGAACAATGAGCAGTTCTTC	CASSSTGNNEQFF
TRBV30	-	-	TRBJ2-1	TGTGCCTGGAGGAGTAAGAGGGGTCTAGAGGTGTCCTACAATGAGCAGTTCTTC	CAWRSKRGLEVSYNEQFF
TRBV19	TRBD1	-	TRBJ2-7	TGTGCCACGAGGGACAGGGGAACCCACTACGAGCAGTACTTC	CATRDRGTHYEQYF
TRBV10-3	-	few	TRBJ1-5	TGTGCCATCAGTCCGGGACAAAATCAGCCCCAGCATTTT	CAISPGQNQPQHF
TRBV6-6	-	-	TRBJ1-5	TGTGCCAGCAGCGCTAGGGGTTCCAATCAGCCCCAGCATTTT	CASSARGSNQPQHF
TRBV29-1	TRBD1	-	TRBJ2-7	TGCAGCGCCCCAGGACAGGGGTACCCCTACGAGCAGTACTTC	CSAPGQGYPYEQYF
TRBV10-3	TRBD1	many	TRBJ2-5	TGTGCCATCAGCGACAGGGGGCTGGGAGAGACCCAGTACTTC	CAISDRGLGETQYF
TRBV11-2	-	-	TRBJ1-6	TGTGCCAGCAGCTTAGAATTCGTCTCACCCCTCCACTTT	CASSLEFVSPLHF
TRBV2	-	-	TRBJ1-2	TGTGCCAGCAGTGGAGGGACCCACGGCTACACCTTC	CASSGGTHGYTF
TRBV6-6	TRBD1	-	TRBJ1-5	TGTGCCAGCAGATGGGGACAGGAGCCTCAGCCCCAGCATTTT	CASRWGQEPQPQHF
TRBV6-6	TRBD2	few	TRBJ2-7	TGTGCCAGCAGATTGGGACTAGCGGGCGAGCAGTACTTC	CASRLGLAGEQYF
TRBV4-2	-	once	TRBJ2-3	TGTGCCAGCAGCCAAAGGGGCACAGATACGCAGTATTTT	CASSQRGTDTQYF
TRBV4-1	-	-	TRBJ2-1	TGCGCCAGCAGCCCGATCTTGGGGGGCTTGGATGAGCAGTTCTTC	CASSPILGGLDEQFF
TRBV29-1	TRBD1	-	TRBJ2-7	TGCAGCGTTGGAGACGGGACAGGGGTCCGGGACGAGCAGTACTTC	CSVGDGTGVRDEQYF
TRBV29-1	TRBD1	once	TRBJ2-7	TGCAGCGCAACTGACAGGGCCTACGAGCAGTACTTC	CSATDRAYEQYF
TRBV2	TRBD1	-	TRBJ2-7	TGTGCCAGCAGGGCCTTTGGGACAGGGAAAGGGCAGTACTTC	CASRAFGTGKGQYF
TRBV7-9	-	-	TRBJ1-5	TGTGCCAGCAGCCCACAAGGGGTAAGGCAGCCCCAGCATTTT	CASSPQGVRQPQHF
TRBV30	TRBD1	-	TRBJ2-7	TGTGCCTGCGGCAGGGGGTCCCACGAGCAGTACTTC	CACGRGSHEQYF
TRBV4-2	TRBD2	-	TRBJ2-3	TGTGCCAGCAGCCAAGATGAGACTAGCGGCACAGATACGCAGTATTTT	CASSQDETSGTDTQYF
TRBV29-1	-	few	TRBJ1-2	TGCAGCGTTGAGGGGGTGATAAGCTACACCTTC	CSVEGVISYTF
TRBV14	-	-	TRBJ1-2	TGTGCCAGCAGCCAAGACTTTGGGGTTCACACCTTC	CASSQDFGVHTF
TRBV7-2	-	-	TRBJ2-1	TGTGCCAGCAGCTTAGCTGTTGGCAATGAGCAGTTCTTC	CASSLAVGNEQFF
TRBV29-1	-	-	TRBJ1-3	TGCAGCCCCCAGGACACTAGCTCCGGAAACACCATATATTTT	CSPQDTSSGNTIYF